These T cell receptor beta chains were read from a single sample in a study of PD-1 blockade in classical Hodgkin lymphoma. TCRdb's copy holds only in-frame clones and misses some; the assay was immunoSEQ multiplex PCR. The sample consists of over 25,000 clones, roughly 80% of them appearing once. The sample in question was peripheral blood mononuclear cells (PBMCs), obtained before the second cycle of nivolumab. The receptors were sampled from a human donor with classical Hodgkin lymphoma. The CDR3 runs from the conserved cysteine through the conserved F or W. A D gene is named only where the DNA matches it firmly. Some rows have no size entry. The others give once, few or many, or a class for an expanded clone.

>TRBV6-5|-|TRBD1|TRBJ1-3
TGTGCCAGCTGGAGGGACAGACCTGGAAACACCATATATTTT
CASWRDRPGNTIYF
>TRBV27|-|-|TRBJ2-3
TGTGCCAGCTCTCTACACCCATTCACAGATACGCAGTATTTT
CASSLHPFTDTQYF
>TRBV4-2|-|-|TRBJ2-3
TGTGCCAGCAGCAGGTTGAGGCAGGCTAGCACAGATACGCAGTATTTT
CASSRLRQASTDTQYF
>TRBV30|-|-|TRBJ2-1
TGTGCCTGGAGCCCGGGAGCCCAGCCGTTCTTC
CAWSPGAQPFF
>TRBV6-6|-|-|TRBJ1-5
TGTGCCAGCAGTTACTCGACCGAGTCCAATCAGCCCCAGCATTTT
CASSYSTESNQPQHF
>TRBV27|-|-|TRBJ2-3
TGTGCCAGCAGTCCTTCGTGGAGGGCTTCTCCCGGAGATACGCAGTATTTT
CASSPSWRASPGDTQYF
>TRBV5-4|-|TRBD1|TRBJ1-1
TGTGCCAGCAGCACTCCGGGACAGGGAGGCACTGAAGCTTTCTTT
CASSTPGQGGTEAFF
>TRBV6-5|once|TRBD2|TRBJ2-2
TGTGCCAGCAGTTCCCTGGCGGGAGGGCCCGGGGAGCTGTTTTTT
CASSSLAGGPGELFF
>TRBV4-3|-|-|TRBJ1-1
TGCGCCAGCAGCCAAGTTTGGGGATCTGAAGCTTTCTTT
CASSQVWGSEAFF
>TRBV2|few|-|TRBJ1-5
TGTGCCACCGGATCGGAACAGGGAATCTATCAGCCCCAGCATTTT
CATGSEQGIYQPQHF
>TRBV5-1|-|TRBD1|TRBJ2-5
TGCGCCAGCAGCTTGGACAGGGGGCAAGAGACCCAGTACTTC
CASSLDRGQETQYF
>TRBV2|-|-|TRBJ1-2
TGTGCCAGCATCTCAGGGAGGCTAGACTATGGCTACACCTTC
CASISGRLDYGYTF
>TRBV9|-|-|TRBJ2-2
TGTGCCAGCAGCACGGGGGACACCGGGGAGCTGTTTTTT
CASSTGDTGELFF
>TRBV6-1|few|TRBD1|TRBJ2-1
TGTGCCAGTTTTTATGACAGGGCCGGGGAGCAGTTCTTC
CASFYDRAGEQFF
>TRBV27|-|-|TRBJ2-2
TGTGCCAGCAGTCCCCGCAGTACAGGGAAGGGCGGGGAGCTGTTTTTT
CASSPRSTGKGGELFF
>TRBV18|-|-|TRBJ1-1
TGTGCCAGCTCACCACAGGGGGACACTGAAGCTTTCTTT
CASSPQGDTEAFF
>TRBV6-5|once|-|TRBJ2-2
TGTGCCAGCAGTTACAAGAACACCGGGGAGCTGTTTTTT
CASSYKNTGELFF
>TRBV7-2|-|TRBD1|TRBJ2-5
TGTGCCAGCACCAGACAGGGGAGAAAAGAGACCCAGTACTTC
CASTRQGRKETQYF
>TRBV30|-|TRBD1|TRBJ1-1
TGTGCCTGGAGGGGGACAGGGGGCACTGAAGCTTTCTTT
CAWRGTGGTEAFF
>TRBV5-1|-|-|TRBJ2-3
TGCGCCAGCAGCTTGGGCTGGACAGCAGATACGCAGTATTTT
CASSLGWTADTQYF
>TRBV5-1|-|TRBD1|TRBJ2-7
TGCGCCAGCAGCTGGACAGGGGGCGGCTACGAGCAGTACTTC
CASSWTGGGYEQYF
>TRBV6-6|-|TRBD2|TRBJ2-7
TGTGCCAGCAGTGCTAGCGGGGGTTTCTACGAGCAGTACTTC
CASSASGGFYEQYF
>TRBV20-1|once|-|TRBJ1-1
TGCAGTGCTAGAGAGGGAAGGGGAGCTTTCTTT
CSAREGRGAFF